This T cell receptor (beta chain) is drawn from a study of OX40 agonist ivuxolimab in advanced cancers. Study overall: In this trial design, patients received ivuxolimab intravenously at 0.01 to 10 mg/kg every 2 weeks. A history of anti-PD-1, anti-PD-L1 or anti-CTLA-4 therapy was acceptable, and roughly 40% had some.

The V gene's germline CDR1 is SGHDT and CDR2 YYEEEE. The CDR3 length is 16 residues. J was trimmed by 9 bases and V by 0 bases; bases with no gene match: 7. The cohort excluded patients with autoimmune disease history or systemic immunosuppression. Clones were sequenced by immunoSEQ multiplex PCR, and TCRdb holds only the in-frame ones, with some missing. The sample records tens of thousands of clones, about 90% being singletons. This TCR was sampled from an adult with an advanced solid tumor such as melanoma, head and neck, liver or kidney cancer. The gene calls are TRBV5-6 and TRBJ2-7; 15 nucleotides agree with TRBD2. This sample comprised CD4+ or CD8+ T cells sorted from blood, obtained in a trial of the OX40 agonist ivuxolimab. The CDR3 nucleotides are TGTGCCAGCAGCTTGGGCCTCCGGACTAGCGGGAGGGTGCAGTACTTC. It translates to CASSLGLRTSGRVQYF.